One sample yielded the 25 T cell receptor beta chains listed below, sequenced in a study of T-cell memory formation after mild COVID-19. TCRdb fed the 5' RACE reads into MiXCR, producing one record per CDR3 protein. The sample shows under 550,000 distinct CDR3 sequences, roughly 18% of them seen only once. Sequencing used PBMCs or a T cell subset sorted from them (not recorded which). The source of these receptors is an adult woman who had mild COVID-19 (a few samples of this study predate the infection). Cell type and time point are not known.

The chain couples TRBV12-3 or TRBV12-4 to TRBJ1-5; weak D call: TRBD1 (6 bases). Trimming took off 4 bases at V and 4 bases at J, with 11 bases between the two ends. The CDR3 has 14 amino acids. The DNA of the CDR3 is TGTGCCAGCAGTTGGGGACATCGGAATCAGCCCCAGCATTTT. Protein sequence: CASSWGHRNQPQHF.

This chain's CDR3 is CASSDLVEQFF. The CDR3, as DNA: TGTGCCAGCAGCGACCTGGTTGAGCAGTTCTTC. V gene TRBV2 combines with J gene TRBJ2-1; D is unresolved. Trimming took 6 bases from V and 9 from J, leaving 9 bases between them. Germline values: CDR1 SNHLY, CDR2 FYNNEI. CDR3 length equals 11 residues.

In its sample, this clonotype was seen a few times. This chain joins TRBV7-9 and TRBJ1-3; D is uncertain. This CDR3 is built from 15 residues. V lost 2 bases, J lost 0 bases, and 8 bases lay in between. Germline assignment: CDR1 SEHNR and CDR2 FQNEAQ (reference sequence). CDR3 in amino acids: CASSLQPGSGNTIYF. The CDR3 nucleotides read TGTGCCAGCAGCTTACAGCCCGGCTCTGGAAACACCATATATTTT.

The sample holds many counts of this clonotype. The chain has TRBV12-3 or TRBV12-4 and TRBJ2-7; D gene unclear. V dropped 3 bases and J dropped 5 bases, with 5 bases sitting between them. The CDR3 covers 11 residues. This CDR3 is CASSLLDEQYF. The CDR3 DNA sequence: TGTGCCAGCAGTTTGTTGGACGAGCAGTACTTC.

The table lists this clonotype with a count of one. The junction shows a germline mismatch at one end, possibly a read error. The V gene is TRBV19, the J gene TRBJ2-7; D may match TRBD1 or TRBD2 (5 bases each). Looked up from germline, CDR1 is LNHDA and CDR2 is SQIVND (reference sequence). This CDR3 spans 14 amino acids. This chain's CDR3 is CASSVGRDLYQQYF. CDR3 DNA sequence: TGTGCCAGTAGTGTCGGCAGGGACCTCTACCAGCAGTACTTC. Full variable domain (rest looked up from reference TRBV19 and TRBJ2-7): DGGITQSPKYLFRKEGQNVTLSCEQNLNHDAMYWYRQDPGQGLRLIYYSQIVNDFQKGDIAEGYSVSREKKESFPLTVTSAQKNPTAFYLCASSVGRDLYQQYFGPGTRLTVT.

This clonotype has more than one count but fewer than ten. This chain uses TRBV24-1 with TRBJ2-1; 10 bases match TRBD2. The length of the CDR3 is 17 residues. Germline V CDR1 and CDR2: KGHDR, SFDVKD. V was pared by 3 bases and J by 8 bases, with 12 bases of the junction left unmatched. CDR3 nucleotides: TGTGCCACCAGTGATGGTACGACTAGCGGGTTTAAAGATGAGCAGTTCTTC. The encoded protein is CATSDGTTSGFKDEQFF.

This clonotype was picked up a small number of times. The chain uses TRBV29-1 and TRBJ2-2; TRBD1 might be the D (5 bases). Deletions cut 4 bases from V and 1 base from J, with 10 bases between. The CDR3 is 14 residues long. CDR1 and CDR2 from the germline V gene are SQVTM and ANQGSEA. As DNA, the CDR3 is TGCAGCGTTGCGGGCAGGGTGAACACCGGGGAGCTGTTTTTT. This encodes CSVAGRVNTGELFF.

This clonotype has only a few counts. The J gene is TRBJ1-1, the V gene TRBV6-2 or TRBV6-3; no clear D gene. The CDR3 is 12 amino acids. The ends were cut back, 0 bases at V and 10 bases at J, with 9 bases in the middle. Germline V gene data show CDR1 as MNHEY and CDR2 as SVGEGT. The CDR3: CASSYSSGGAFF. For the CDR3, the DNA is TGTGCCAGCAGTTACTCGTCAGGCGGAGCTTTCTTT.

The chain employs TRBV7-2 and TRBJ2-2, with D tentatively TRBD2 (6 bases). Germline-derived CDR1 and CDR2 are SGHTA and FQGNSA. Trimming took 10 bases from V and 5 from J, leaving 20 bases between them. There are 15 residues in the CDR3. CDR3 sequence reads: CATLPSGGRTGELFF. The CDR3 DNA reads TGTGCCACCTTGCCCTCTGGGGGGAGGACCGGGGAGCTGTTTTTT. Combining the CDR3 with reference TRBV7-2 and TRBJ2-2 gives the whole variable domain GAGVSQSPSNKVTEKGKDVELRCDPISGHTALYWYRQSLGQGLEFLIYFQGNSAPDKSGLPSDRFSAERTGGSVSTLTIQRTQQEDSAVYLCATLPSGGRTGELFFGEGSRLTVL.

This clonotype was observed at least ten times. V is TRBV13 and J is TRBJ2-1, with D hard to call. Looked up from germline, CDR1 is PRHDT and CDR2 is FYEKMQ (reference sequence). V lost 1 base and J lost 1, with 11 bases in between. The length of the CDR3 is 16 residues. The CDR3 protein is CASSLDPVRSYNEQFF. The CDR3 DNA sequence: TGTGCCAGCAGCTTAGATCCGGTGAGATCCTACAATGAGCAGTTCTTC.

This clonotype showed up just a few times. The chain combines TRBV4-1 with TRBJ1-2; D gene unclear. This CDR3 contains 15 residues. Germline V lookup: CDR1 MGHRA, CDR2 YSYEKL. The ends were cut back, 0 bases at V and 2 bases at J, with 10 bases in the middle. CDR3 sequence (DNA): TGCGCCAGCAGCCAAGATCCTAGGCCCAACTATGGCTACACCTTC. It translates to CASSQDPRPNYGYTF.

This sequence joins TRBV4-1 and TRBJ2-1; 9 bases are a match to TRBD2. V was clipped by 0 bases and J by 15 bases; unmatched bases: 6. The CDR3 totals 13 residues. Germline assignment: CDR1 MGHRA and CDR2 YSYEKL. The CDR3, as DNA: TGCGCCAGCAGCCAAGAAGGTAGCGGGAGTCGGTTCTTC. Its translation: CASSQEGSGSRFF.

Here the CDR3 reads CASSFSGRRTEAFF. CDR3 nucleotide sequence: TGTGCCAGCAGTTTTTCGGGACGGCGGACTGAAGCTTTCTTT. The gene calls are TRBV12-3 or TRBV12-4 and TRBJ1-1; TRBD1 might be the D (5 bases). V gave up 3 bases and J gave up 5 bases, with 13 bases separating them. The CDR3 sequence is 14 residues long.

The CDR3 DNA reads TGTGCCAGCAGCTTAGCCCTACAGGGCGAGAGCATTACCTCTGGGGCCAACGTCCTGACTTTC. It codes for CASSLALQGESITSGANVLTF. This chain links TRBV7-9 with TRBJ2-6, with D possibly TRBD1 on 6 matching bases. This CDR3 spans 21 amino acids. With 0 bases removed from V and 0 bases from J, the gap between germline ends came to 21 bases. Germline CDR1 reads SEHNR; CDR2 reads FQNEAQ (reference sequence).

The chain combines TRBV19 with TRBJ1-5; no clear D gene. This CDR3 has 14 amino acids. CDR1 and CDR2 from the germline V gene are LNHDA and SQIVND (reference sequence). The germline V and J ends were trimmed by 1 base and 7 bases, with 11 bases remaining between them. The CDR3 coding sequence is TGTGCCAGTAGTATAGGTGCGGGGTGGCAGCCCCAGCATTTT. Protein: CASSIGAGWQPQHF.

This chain joins TRBV30 and TRBJ2-2; 16 bases align to TRBD2. Per germline, CDR1 GTSNPN and CDR2 SVGIG (reference sequence). The CDR3 is 17 amino acids. V dropped 7 bases and J dropped 1; count of bases not matched to a gene: 6. CDR3 nucleotide sequence: TGTGCCTCTCAGGGACTAGCGGGAGGGAAGAACACCGGGGAGCTGTTTTTT. As protein: CASQGLAGGKNTGELFF.

The rearrangement links TRBV20-1 to TRBJ2-7, with D possibly matching TRBD1 (5 bases). CDR3 length: 15 amino acids. From germline, CDR1 is DFQATT and CDR2 SNEGSKA (reference sequence). The V and J ends lost 0 bases and 0 bases respectively, with 12 bases between them. CDR3 DNA: TGCAGTGCTAGAGATCTGGGGCACTCCTCCTACGAGCAGTACTTC. Protein sequence: CSARDLGHSSYEQYF.

There are a few counts of this clonotype. The rearrangement joins TRBV6-5 to TRBJ2-5; D is undetermined. V shed 6 bases and J shed 4 bases, with 12 bases lying between them. This CDR3 region has 13 residues. The germline gives CDR1 MNHEY, CDR2 SVGAGI. The CDR3 region has the DNA TGTGCCAGCAGAGGACGCCCTCCAGAGACCCAGTACTTC. Residues: CASRGRPPETQYF.

The chain combines TRBV12-3 or TRBV12-4 with TRBJ1-1; a possible D gene is TRBD1 (6 bases). Trimming removed 3 bases at V and 0 bases at J, with 14 bases between. This CDR3 region has 16 residues. CDR3 bases: TGTGCCAGCAGTTTGAGTGGGGGCAGAATGAACACTGAAGCTTTCTTT. Amino acid sequence: CASSLSGGRMNTEAFF.

CDR3 DNA sequence: TGTGCCAGCACAACAGACAGGGGCTATGGGGAAGCTTTCTTT. Translated, it gives CASTTDRGYGEAFF. This chain connects TRBV6-5 to TRBJ1-1, with TRBD1 matching over 8 bases. V shed 7 bases and J 8 bases; nucleotides not matched to a gene: 12. CDR3 size: 14 residues. Germline CDR1 and CDR2: MNHEY and SVGAGI.

The V and J genes are TRBV7-8 and TRBJ2-3; a weak D match, TRBD1 (5 bases). The CDR3 is 18 residues long. Germline V gives CDR1 SGHVS, CDR2 FQNEAQ. V lost 4 bases and J 1 base, leaving 21 bases between the germline ends. The CDR3 DNA reads TGTGCCAGCAGCTCCCCAACCTTTCAGGGTACTGGCACAGATACGCAGTATTTT. Translating it yields CASSSPTFQGTGTDTQYF.

The sample holds a few counts of this clonotype. The J gene is TRBJ2-3, the V gene TRBV5-5, with D unclear. Trimming cost V 0 bases and J 4 bases, with 9 bases left between them. Germline-derived CDR1 and CDR2 are SGHKS and YYEKEE (reference sequence). The CDR3 contains 14 residues. This CDR3 reads CASSLGDAPDTQYF. CDR3 DNA sequence: TGTGCCAGCAGCTTGGGTGATGCCCCAGATACGCAGTATTTT.

This clonotype was counted a few times. The rearrangement links TRBV12-3 or TRBV12-4 to TRBJ2-1; either TRBD1 or TRBD2 may supply D (5 bases each). Trimming took 6 bases from V and 8 from J, leaving 14 bases between them. This CDR3 spans 13 amino acids. The CDR3 spells CASRGVGGDEQFF. As DNA, the CDR3 is TGTGCCAGCAGGGGGGTTGGGGGAGATGAGCAGTTCTTC.

This clonotype was seen a few times. This chain uses TRBV5-1 with TRBJ2-7, with TRBD1 matching 7 bases. The CDR3 has 14 residues. J lost 4 bases, V lost 4 bases, and 8 bases had no gene match. Germline CDR1 and CDR2: SGHRS and YFSETQ. Written as DNA, the CDR3 is TGCGCCAGCAGCCTCGACAGGGTGCAGTACGAGCAGTACTTC. It yields the protein CASSLDRVQYEQYF.

The rearrangement links TRBV12-3 or TRBV12-4 to TRBJ2-2; maybe TRBD1 (6 bases). The V and J ends lost 0 bases and 3 bases respectively, with 11 bases between them. This CDR3 has 16 residues. DNA for the CDR3: TGTGCCAGCAGTTTAGCGCAACAGGGAGACACCGGGGAGCTGTTTTTT. This codes for CASSLAQQGDTGELFF.